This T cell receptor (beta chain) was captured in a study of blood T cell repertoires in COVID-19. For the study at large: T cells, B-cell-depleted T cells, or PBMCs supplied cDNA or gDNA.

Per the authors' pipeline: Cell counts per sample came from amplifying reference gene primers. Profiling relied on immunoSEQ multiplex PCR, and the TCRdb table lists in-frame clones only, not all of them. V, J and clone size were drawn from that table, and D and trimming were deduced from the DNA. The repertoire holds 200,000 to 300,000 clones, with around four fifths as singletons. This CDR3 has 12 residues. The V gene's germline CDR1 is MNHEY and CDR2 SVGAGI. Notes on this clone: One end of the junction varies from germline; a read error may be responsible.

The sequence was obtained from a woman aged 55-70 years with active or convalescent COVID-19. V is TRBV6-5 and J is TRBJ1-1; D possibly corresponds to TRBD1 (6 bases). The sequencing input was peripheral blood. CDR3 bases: TGTGCCAGCAGTATGGGACACACCGAAGCTTTCTTT. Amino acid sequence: CASSMGHTEAFF.